A selection of T cell receptor beta chains follows, all from one sample in a study of CD8+CD57+ T cells in acquired aplastic anemia. TCRdb fed the reads into MiXCR, producing one record per CDR3 protein. Of about 110,000 distinct CDR3 sequences detected, around 53% appear once; the ten largest clones hold 30% to 40%. Material for sequencing was sorted CD4+, CD8+, or CD8+CD57+ T cells (not recorded which) from PBMCs. The receptors shown here come from a human donor in good health, serving as a control. Both conserved end residues are trimmed from each CDR3.

>TRBV12-3/TRBV12-4
ASSISNRGANSPLH
>TRBV29-1
SVRDGRGGYT
>TRBV19
ASSTGSTGRSNYGYT
>TRBV7-6
ASSLVGRHQFYTEAF
>TRBV25-1
ASSQDRFREGAF
>TRBV5-4
ASSFQGANEQY
>TRBV29-1
SVEVSEGRSSSYT
>TRBV19
ASRAVTEAF
>TRBV12-3/TRBV12-4
ASSHTDRGDHNEQF
>TRBV5-1
ASRPDQDTQY
>TRBV2
ASSVGPNSPLH
>TRBV12-3/TRBV12-4
ASSLAGQGFYEQY
>TRBV10-3
ATGGADYGYT
>TRBV6-2/TRBV6-3
ASSEGTSGQETQY
>TRBV7-9
ASSATT
>TRBV10-3
AIRDRASYEQY
>TRBV12-3/TRBV12-4
ASSIGTAGDEQF
>TRBV3-1
ASAGLAGNYEQY
>TRBV24-1
ATSDRQGTQETQY
>TRBV6-4
ASAQSGGSTDTQY
>TRBV5-6
ASSSTPDSNEQY
>TRBV5-1
ASSFAGIDDNQPQH